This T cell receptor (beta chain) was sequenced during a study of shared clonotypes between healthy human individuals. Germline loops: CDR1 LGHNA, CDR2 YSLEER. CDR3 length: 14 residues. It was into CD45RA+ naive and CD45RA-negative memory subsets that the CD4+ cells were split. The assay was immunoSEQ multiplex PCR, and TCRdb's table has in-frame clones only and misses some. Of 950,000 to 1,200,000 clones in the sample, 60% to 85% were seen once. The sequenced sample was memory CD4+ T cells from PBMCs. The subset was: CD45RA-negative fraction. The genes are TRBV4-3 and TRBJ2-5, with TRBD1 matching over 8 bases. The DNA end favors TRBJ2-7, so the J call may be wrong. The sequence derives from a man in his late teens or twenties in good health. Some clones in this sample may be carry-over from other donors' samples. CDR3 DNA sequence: TGCGCCAGCAGCCATAACAGGGGGGAGTACGAGCAGTACTTC. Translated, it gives CASSHNRGEYEQYF.